Included here is one TCR beta chain sequence, with context. What it recognizes is unknown. This record belongs to a study of cytomegalovirus exposure and HLA in healthy donors. Study-wide findings and caveats: A classifier reportedly called cytomegalovirus status with high sensitivity and specificity.

The ends lost 3 bases at V and 2 bases at J; junction bases unmatched: 4. The CDR3 spans 14 residues. Germline CDR1 and CDR2: SGHAT and FQNNGV. The PCR was carried out with 60 Vbeta primers and 13 Jbeta primers. Sequencing used immunoSEQ multiplex PCR; TCRdb keeps in-frame clones, though not all of them. The sample has roughly 160,000 clones; more than 75% are singletons. The sequenced material came from PBMCs. The rearrangement uses TRBV11-2 and TRBJ2-7; TRBD1 matches at 7 bases. The TCR sequence derives from a man aged 25-45 years in good health and CMV-seropositive. The CDR3 sequence: CASSFTQGAYEQYF. In nucleotides, the CDR3 is TGTGCCAGCAGCTTTACCCAGGGGGCCTACGAGCAGTACTTC.